This T cell receptor beta chain was identified during a study of regulatory T cells in long-lasting Graves disease (dated by TCRdb to about 2021). As for the study more broadly: In the newly diagnosed Graves' disease group, patients had been taking antithyroid drugs for less than 3 months. The study was registered as a clinical trial and conducted in China. Peripheral blood TCR sequencing and RNA sequencing compared persistent Graves' disease patients with newly diagnosed Graves' disease patients. A total of about 33 samples underwent TCR sequencing, from about 13 patients with persistent Graves' disease and 20 or so patients with newly diagnosed Graves' disease.

The germline V gene (reference sequence) yields MNHEY for CDR1 and SMNVEV for CDR2. V is pared back by 6 bases and J by 6 bases, with 17 bases lying between the germline termini. The CDR3 goes from the cysteine to the phenylalanine over 14 residues. Only CDR3 DNA is held: 42 bases, read in frame from base 1. The paper as a whole reports these results and caveats: More public clonotypes were shared among persistent patients (roughly 3,000) than among newly diagnosed patients (966). Because the primary lesion, thyroid tissue, could not be accessed, the study looked at peripheral blood alone. As a limitation, the authors acknowledged that the small sample size may reduce accuracy. Only the TCR beta chain was sequenced and analyzed. Persistent Graves' disease patients showed lower TCR Shannon entropy and fewer highly expanded clones than newly diagnosed patients, suggesting clonal expansion. Preferential use of TRBV28, TRBJ1-2 and TRBJ2-5 was observed in persistent disease, whereas TRBV20-1 and TRBJ2-1 were favored in newly diagnosed disease.

What this sample's time point label stands for: newly diagnosed GD, antithyroid drugs for less than 3 months. For both TCR sequencing and RNA sequencing, RNA was extracted from PBMCs using TRIzol. Graves' disease was diagnosed according to American Thyroid Association guidelines. Patients were recruited from an endocrinology department in Xi'an, China. Each patient gave 7.5 to 10 milliliters of peripheral blood, collected in an EDTA anticoagulant tube. Ficoll Paque Plus density gradient separation was used to isolate PBMCs, and no additional T cell sorting was done. An Agilent 2100 Bioanalyzer and agarose gel were used to check RNA quality, and a NanoDrop 2000 was used to measure RNA concentration. Library preparation was by multiplex PCR. The instrument given in TCRdb is Illumina HiSeq 4000. iRepertoire HTBI primers and Arm-PCR amplification of CDR3 regions were used to construct TCR beta libraries. Before sequencing, the PCR products underwent gel purification. In the original analysis: Gene usage analysis of CDR3 amino acid clonotypes used the 55 to 80 TRBV and more than 13 TRBJ segments found across samples. COPE and FqMerger were used to merge the filtered high-quality paired reads into contigs. Contigs were aligned with BLAST to IMGT TRBV, TRBD and TRBJ reference genes, and CDR3 was defined per IMGT. Any clonotype with a frequency above 0.1% was counted as a highly expanded clone. Shannon entropy served as the measure of repertoire diversity, while the Gini coefficient captured V-J evenness. Public clonotypes were defined as clonotypes shared by more than one individual. TCRdb handled the public reads itself, with Q25 trimming in fastp and clone calling in MiXCR, and kept productive beta chains. Each entry is one CDR3 protein sequence, shown with its most common DNA and genes. What appears here as the V and J calls and clone size reflects TCRdb's work, not the paper's. Recorded for this sample are 440,000 or so distinct CDR3 sequences; 16% of them occurred a single time. The top ten clones comprise about 11% of the sample.

This clonotype was seen at least ten times. Its cognate antigen has yet to be identified. Base qualities are missing; no much larger clone stands one base away. These sequences were also reported in another study, on T cells in Graves' hyperthyroidism and ophthalmopathy. That second publication adds: A patient counted as having stable Graves' hyperthyroidism if no progression to ophthalmopathy occurred over 18 months of follow-up. Hyperthyroidism patients were aged 18 to 65 years and newly diagnosed, with disease duration of less than 2 months. Exclusion was applied to patients with uncontrolled infections, other autoimmune diseases, pregnancy or lactation. Diagnoses were based on clinical symptoms, serum thyroxine and TRAb, thyroid ultrasound and orbital computed tomography. The TCR CDR3 was subjected to a first round of RT-PCR using the HTBI primer set and the Qiagen OneStep RT-PCR kit. Most expanded thyroid clonotypes (frequency above 0.001) were also detected in blood, a finding suggesting that blood repertoires may reflect thyroid immune responses. Ophthalmopathy was separated from stable hyperthyroidism by a 13 V-J signature model, with approximately 85% sensitivity and roughly 84% specificity obtained in cross-validation and 80%/75% obtained in testing. During validation, the model predicted progression to ophthalmopathy a median of roughly 7.1 months ahead of onset, with approximately 70% sensitivity and roughly 72% specificity. TCR V-J signatures able to tell the groups apart were searched for in a discovery cohort of 90 to 100 patients, of whom roughly 42 had Graves' ophthalmopathy and 55 to 65 had stable Graves' hyperthyroidism. Prospective prediction of ophthalmopathy was tested in an independent validation cohort consisting of roughly 20 hyperthyroidism patients and 17 patients who later progressed to ophthalmopathy. For training and testing, the roughly 97 patients in the discovery cohort were randomly divided in a 7:3 ratio. In addition, the study compared T-cell repertoires in thyroid tissue and in blood from five or six Graves' hyperthyroidism patients. After sampling, hyperthyroidism patients received methimazole starting at 30 mg daily, and ophthalmopathy patients received high-dose intravenous methylprednisolone. The libraries were constructed in a second round of multiplex PCR and then size-selected and purified. Libraries were sequenced paired-end with 100 bp reads on an Illumina HiSeq2000. SOAPnuke was used to process the raw data, removing reads that contained adapters or uncalled bases, had a mean Phred below 15, or lacked an exact match to the constant primer or identifier. High-quality paired reads were merged with COPE v1.2.5, and unique nucleotide sequences were defined as clonotypes. MiTCR v1.1 was used to align clonotypes to the IMGT TRBV, TRBD and TRBJ reference segments. The analysis was restricted to V-J combinations with a frequency above 0.0001, which together covered around 99% of the repertoires. The TCS score was defined as the ratio of F50 (clonal expansion) to E x V (chaos), calculated using BLOSUM62-based TCRdist between CDR3 peptides within each V-J. Welch's t-statistics and random forest reduced 500 to 550 V-J features to roughly 13, which were used in a naive Bayes classifier (R e1071). Sample size was not statistically predetermined, and blinding of investigators to group allocation was not performed. The paper reports TCR Vbeta CDR3 sequencing of roughly 140 peripheral blood samples: 40 to 45 ophthalmopathy, around 80 hyperthyroidism and approximately 17 progressor patients.

The TCR sequence derives from a woman in her twenties or thirties with Graves disease. Donor details come from another sample of the same person, matched by shared clones. The material was peripheral blood mononuclear cells (PBMCs), obtained at new diagnosis, from a patient treated with antithyroid drugs. This chain joins TRBV27 to TRBJ2-5; the D region possibly corresponds to TRBD1 (6 bases align). The DNA reads as follows: TGTGCCAGCAGCTACGAGGGGGTAGCAAAGACCCAGTACTTC. It codes for CASSYEGVAKTQYF.